The clone carrying this TCR beta chain was seen once. Profiling relied on immunoSEQ multiplex PCR, and the TCRdb table lists in-frame clones only, not all of them. This sample has 130,000 or so clones, with 70% to 90% found just once. Germline V gene data show CDR1 as DFQATT and CDR2 as SNEGSKA (reference sequence). The CDR3 length is 11 residues. The V end lost 7 bases, the J end lost 3 bases, and 9 bases lay between the germline ends. The source of the sample is a study of control samples from healthy donors and cancer patients. The sequence came from a man aged 50 or older in good health. Material: blood. The chain joins TRBV20-1 to TRBJ1-1; tentatively, D is TRBD1 (6 bases). The CDR3 is CSVNRDTEAFF. CDR3 coding DNA: TGCAGTGTGAACAGGGACACTGAAGCTTTCTTT.